This TCR beta chain originates from a study of molecular identifiers for immune sequencing clone quantification. Trimming at V came to 6 bases and at J to 4 bases, leaving 12 bases not matched to a gene. This CDR3 has 16 residues. From the PCR reads, TCRdb called clonotypes with MiXCR, one entry per CDR3 protein. The data show around 470,000 distinct CDR3 sequences, roughly 24% seen once. Researchers sorted naive CD8 T cells as cells that were CD8+CD4-CCR7+CD45RA+. This clonotype was detected a few times. Its antigen is not known. Study-wide points: Jurkat TCR RNA spiked in from one cell reportedly remained identifiable amid about a million naive cells.

This rearrangement joins TRBV12-3 or TRBV12-4 to TRBJ2-5; 9 bases match TRBD1. This receptor was identified in a human donor in good health. Some libraries in this study had Jurkat cell RNA spiked in. The sample comprised naive CD8+ T cells from blood, with Jurkat cell RNA spiked in. Specified subset: FACS-sorted CD8+CD4-CCR7+CD45RA+ naive T cells. This CDR3 reads CASSLSPGQGLETQYF. The CDR3 DNA reads as TGTGCCAGCAGCCTCTCACCAGGACAGGGGCTAGAGACCCAGTACTTC.